This T cell receptor (beta chain) was identified during a study of shared clonotypes between healthy human individuals. At the level of the study: Three CD4 naive, three CD4 memory, two CD8 naive and one CD8 memory plate were used per donor.

Germline lookup yields CDR1 GTSNPN and CDR2 SVGIG (reference sequence). The CDR3 runs to 13 residues. The trim removed 4 bases at V and 2 bases at J, leaving 5 bases unmatched. Study results and caveats: Donor clonotype sharing was expected to depend on sequencing depth. Researchers sampled only blood; tissue repertoires likely differ. Among the subsets, naive ones generally showed larger estimated richness than memory ones.

As for this clone: Its specificity is unknown.

Libraries were prepared by immunoSEQ multiplex PCR; TCRdb keeps only in-frame clonotypes and omits some of them. Counted here are millions of clones, 90% to 95% occurring once; the ten biggest clones make up about 0.13%. Sample: naive CD4+ T cells sorted from blood. The sample's subset: CD45RA+ positively selected. The TCR sequence derives from a man aged 18 to 35 in good health. The chain combines TRBV30 with TRBJ2-7, with 7 bases aligning to TRBD1. The CDR3 coding sequence is TGTGCCTGGAAGGGGGCCCGCACCTACGAGCAGTACTTC. Residues: CAWKGARTYEQYF.